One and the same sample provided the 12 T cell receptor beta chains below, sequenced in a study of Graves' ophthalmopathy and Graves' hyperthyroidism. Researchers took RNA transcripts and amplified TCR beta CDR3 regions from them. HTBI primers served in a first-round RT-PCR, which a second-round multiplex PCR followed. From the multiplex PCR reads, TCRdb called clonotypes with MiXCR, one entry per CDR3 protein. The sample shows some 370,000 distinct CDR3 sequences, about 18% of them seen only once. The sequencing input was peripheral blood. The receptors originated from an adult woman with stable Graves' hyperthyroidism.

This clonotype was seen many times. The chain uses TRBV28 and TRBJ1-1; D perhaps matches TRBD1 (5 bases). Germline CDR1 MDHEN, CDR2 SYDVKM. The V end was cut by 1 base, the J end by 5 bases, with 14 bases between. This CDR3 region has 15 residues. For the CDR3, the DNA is TGTGCCAGCAGTTTATATTCAGGGCGGGTGACTGAAGCTTTCTTT. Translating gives CASSLYSGRVTEAFF.

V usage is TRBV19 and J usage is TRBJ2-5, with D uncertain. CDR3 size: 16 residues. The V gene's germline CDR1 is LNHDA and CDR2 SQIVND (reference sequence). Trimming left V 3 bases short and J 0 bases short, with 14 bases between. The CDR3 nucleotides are TGTGCCAGTAGTATTGGGGTGGGTCTCTACCAAGAGACCCAGTACTTC. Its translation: CASSIGVGLYQETQYF.

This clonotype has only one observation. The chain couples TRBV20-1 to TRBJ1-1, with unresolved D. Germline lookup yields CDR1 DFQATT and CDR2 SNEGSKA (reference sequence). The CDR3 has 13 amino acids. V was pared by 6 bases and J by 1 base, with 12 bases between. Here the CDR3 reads CSAPDQRNTEAFF. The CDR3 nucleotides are TGCAGTGCGCCCGACCAGAGGAACACTGAAGCTTTCTTT.

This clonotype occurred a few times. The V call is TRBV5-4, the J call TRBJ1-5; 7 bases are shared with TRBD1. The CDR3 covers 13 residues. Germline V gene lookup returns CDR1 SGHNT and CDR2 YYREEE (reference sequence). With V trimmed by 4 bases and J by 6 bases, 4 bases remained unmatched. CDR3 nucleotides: TGTGCCAGCAGCGATGACAGGGCTCAGCCCCAGCATTTT. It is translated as CASSDDRAQPQHF.

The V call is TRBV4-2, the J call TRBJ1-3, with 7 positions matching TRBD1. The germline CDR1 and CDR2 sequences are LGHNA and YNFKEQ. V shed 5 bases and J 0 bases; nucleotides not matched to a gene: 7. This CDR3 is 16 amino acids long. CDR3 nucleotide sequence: TGTGCCAGCAGCGCAGATGGGACAGACTCTGGAAACACCATATATTTT. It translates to CASSADGTDSGNTIYF.

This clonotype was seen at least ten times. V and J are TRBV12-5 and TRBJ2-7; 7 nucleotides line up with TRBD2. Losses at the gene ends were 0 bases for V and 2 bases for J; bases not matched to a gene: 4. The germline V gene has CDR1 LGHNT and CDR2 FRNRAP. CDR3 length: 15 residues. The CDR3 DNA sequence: TGTGCTAGTGGTTTGGTAAGGGGACTAACCTACGAGCAGTACTTC. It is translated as CASGLVRGLTYEQYF.

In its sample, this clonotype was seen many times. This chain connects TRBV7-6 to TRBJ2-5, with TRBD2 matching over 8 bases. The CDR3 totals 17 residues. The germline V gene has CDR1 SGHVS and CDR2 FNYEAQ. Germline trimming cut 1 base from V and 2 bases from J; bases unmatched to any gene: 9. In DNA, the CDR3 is TGTGCCAGCAGCTTAGGGGAGATAGCGGGACCACAAGAGACCCAGTACTTC. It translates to CASSLGEIAGPQETQYF.

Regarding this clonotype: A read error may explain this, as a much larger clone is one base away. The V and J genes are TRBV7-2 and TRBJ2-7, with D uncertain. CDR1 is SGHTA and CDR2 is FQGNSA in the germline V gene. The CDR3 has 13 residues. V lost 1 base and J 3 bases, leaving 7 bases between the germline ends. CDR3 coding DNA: TGTGCCAGCAGCTTAGAGTCCAACTACGAGCAGTACTTC. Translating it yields CASSLESNYEQYF.

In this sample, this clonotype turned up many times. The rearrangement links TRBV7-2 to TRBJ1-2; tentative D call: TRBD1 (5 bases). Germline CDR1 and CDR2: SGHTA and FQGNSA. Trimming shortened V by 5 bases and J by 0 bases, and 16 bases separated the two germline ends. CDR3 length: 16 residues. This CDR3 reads CASSLRTPFANYGYTF. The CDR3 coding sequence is TGTGCCAGCAGCCTCCGGACACCATTCGCTAACTATGGCTACACCTTC.

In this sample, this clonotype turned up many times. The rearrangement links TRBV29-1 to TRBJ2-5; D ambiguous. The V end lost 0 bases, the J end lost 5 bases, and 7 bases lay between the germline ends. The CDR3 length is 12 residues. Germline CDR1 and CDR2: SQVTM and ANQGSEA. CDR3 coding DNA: TGCAGCGTTGAAGATCGCTCTGAGACCCAGTACTTC. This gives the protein CSVEDRSETQYF.

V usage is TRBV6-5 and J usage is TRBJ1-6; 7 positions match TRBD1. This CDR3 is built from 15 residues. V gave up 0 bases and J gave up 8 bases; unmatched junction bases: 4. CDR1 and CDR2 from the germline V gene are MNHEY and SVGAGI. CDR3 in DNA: TGTGCCAGCAGTTACTCATGGGACAGCTATTCACCCCTCCACTTT. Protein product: CASSYSWDSYSPLHF.

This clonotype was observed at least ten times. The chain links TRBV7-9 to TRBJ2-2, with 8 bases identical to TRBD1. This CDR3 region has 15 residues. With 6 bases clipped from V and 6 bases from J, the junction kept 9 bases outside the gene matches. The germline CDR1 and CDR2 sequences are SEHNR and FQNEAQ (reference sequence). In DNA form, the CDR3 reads TGTGCCAGCAGTACGGGACAGGTCAAAGCCGGGGAGCTGTTTTTT. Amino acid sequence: CASSTGQVKAGELFF. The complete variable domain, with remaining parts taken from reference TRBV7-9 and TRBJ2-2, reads DTGVSQNPRHKITKRGQNVTFRCDPISEHNRLYWYRQTLGQGPEFLTYFQNEAQLEKSRLLSDRFSAERPKGSFSTLEIQRTEQGDSAMYLCASSTGQVKAGELFFGEGSRLTVL.